Listed below are T cell receptor beta chains from one sample, sequenced in a study of T-cell reconstitution after alpha-beta-depleted transplantation in children. TCRdb re-called the PCR reads with MiXCR, one entry per CDR3 protein. The data hold 140,000 or so distinct CDR3 sequences, with around 9% observed a single time. This material consisted of PBMCs, mostly from graft donor cells, taken 180 days after TCRalphabeta/CD19-depleted stem cell transplant. The receptors derive from a female patient aged 2-15 years who had a stem cell transplant for congenital amegakaryocytic thrombocytopenia, so the T cells may come from the graft donor. Each CDR3 is given with its conserved first and last residue. A D gene is named only where the DNA matches it firmly. Part of the rows lack a size; the others show once, few, many or a class for expanded clones.

D gene,V gene,clone size,J gene,CDR3 DNA,CDR3 protein
TRBD2,TRBV3-1,few,TRBJ2-7,TGTGCCAGCAGCCAAGATTTTGGGACTAGCGGGAGTGTGCAGTACTTC,CASSQDFGTSGSVQYF
-,TRBV12-3/TRBV12-4,many,TRBJ1-1,TGTGCCAGCAGTCCCCGGACTGAGGATGAAGCTTTCTTT,CASSPRTEDEAFF
-,TRBV6-5,many,TRBJ2-5,TGTGCCAGCAGTTACTCGGAGGGTCCACAAGAGACCCAGTACTTC,CASSYSEGPQETQYF
TRBD1,TRBV20-1,many,TRBJ2-7,TGCAGTGCTCAGGGGGCCAGCTCCTACGAGCAGTACTTC,CSAQGASSYEQYF
-,TRBV6-4,-,TRBJ2-1,TGTGCCAGCAGTTGGTTCCCCAGCTCCTACAATGAGCAGTTCTTC,CASSWFPSSYNEQFF
-,TRBV6-1,few,TRBJ2-3,TGTGCCAGCAGGACAGGTTCAACGGATACGCAGTATTTT,CASRTGSTDTQYF
-,TRBV7-9,many,TRBJ2-2,TGTGCCAGCAGCCCGCAGGGGCGGGCTGGCACCGGGGAGCTGTTTTTT,CASSPQGRAGTGELFF
TRBD2,TRBV20-1,many,TRBJ2-1,TGCAGTGCTAGAGATCTTGGTAGCGGGGGCAATGAGCAGTTCTTC,CSARDLGSGGNEQFF
TRBD2,TRBV18,few,TRBJ2-1,TGTGCCAGCTCACCGACTAGCGGGAGTTGGGATGAGCAGTTCTTC,CASSPTSGSWDEQFF
TRBD1,TRBV28,few,TRBJ1-2,TGTGCCAGCACACCACTACAGGGGGGGATTGGCTACACCTTC,CASTPLQGGIGYTF
-,TRBV6-5,many,TRBJ2-1,TGTGCCAGCAGTTACATGGACGGGAACAATGAGCAGTTCTTC,CASSYMDGNNEQFF
-,TRBV6-5,many,TRBJ1-2,TGTGCCAGCAGTTACTCGAGATTCACCGTCAACTATGGCTACACCTTC,CASSYSRFTVNYGYTF
TRBD1,TRBV18,-,TRBJ2-3,TGTGCCAGCTCATCTACAGGGGGCACAGATACGCAGTATTTT,CASSSTGGTDTQYF
TRBD1,TRBV24-1,many,TRBJ2-5,TGTGCCACCAGTGATGCGCGACAGGGGGAAGAGACCCAGTACTTC,CATSDARQGEETQYF
-,TRBV5-6,many,TRBJ1-3,TGTGCCAGCAGCTTGGTTACTGGAAACACCATATATTTT,CASSLVTGNTIYF
-,TRBV4-3,many,TRBJ1-4,TGCGCCAGCAGCCAAGGGGCCCCTACAACTAATGAAAAACTGTTTTTT,CASSQGAPTTNEKLFF
TRBD1,TRBV29-1,few,TRBJ1-2,TGCAGCGTTGAAGGGGGTGGACAGGGTTTGAAGGGCTACACCTTC,CSVEGGGQGLKGYTF
-,TRBV28,many,TRBJ2-7,TGTGCCAGCAGCCTCCGACTAGACAGCTCCTACGAGCAGTACTTC,CASSLRLDSSYEQYF
TRBD2,TRBV5-1,few,TRBJ2-3,TGCGCCAGCAGCCGGGGACTAGCGGGAGCGCGCGATACGCAGTATTTT,CASSRGLAGARDTQYF
TRBD1,TRBV5-1,many,TRBJ2-3,TGCGCCAGCAGCTGGACAGGGTCCGCAGATACGCAGTATTTT,CASSWTGSADTQYF
-,TRBV24-1,many,TRBJ1-5,TGTGCCACCAGTGATTCGCAGGTACTTCAGCCCCAGCATTTT,CATSDSQVLQPQHF
-,TRBV10-3,-,TRBJ2-5,TGTGCCATCAGTGAGTCGCCTAGCGGAGGGGGCCGGGAGACCCAGTACTTC,CAISESPSGGGRETQYF
-,TRBV25-1,many,TRBJ2-7,TGTGCCAGCAGTGTGGACGGTCTCTACGAGCAGTACTTC,CASSVDGLYEQYF
-,TRBV29-1,many,TRBJ1-1,TGCAGCGTTGAAGTCAGTCGCACTGAAGCTTTCTTT,CSVEVSRTEAFF
-,TRBV11-2,many,TRBJ2-1,TGTGCCAGCAGCCCCTGGACCGTCTCGAATGAGCAGTTCTTC,CASSPWTVSNEQFF
-,TRBV27,-,TRBJ2-1,TGTGCCAGCAGTCCTTTGGCCGACAAGTGGGGTGAGCAGTTCTTC,CASSPLADKWGEQFF